One T cell receptor (beta chain) is described in this entry. The antigen remains undetermined. Per the germline V gene, CDR1 is LGHNA and CDR2 is YNFKEQ. This CDR3 has 16 residues. V trimming: 0 bases; J trimming: 3 bases; junction bases outside the gene matches: 5. These data belong to a study of CD8+ T cells in alopecia areata. Study-level results: Sharing of TCR sequences between patients (possibly for HLA-related reasons) was less clear than in mice.

Reverse transcription of extracted RNA yielded cDNA, which provided the sequencing template. Method: immunoSEQ multiplex PCR; TCRdb's copy keeps in-frame clones and lacks some. Of 140,000 to 150,000 clones in the sample, about 60% were seen once. Source: CD4+ T cells sorted from blood, taken at week 0. The chain couples TRBV4-2 to TRBJ2-7, with 10 nucleotides matching TRBD1. This receptor was taken from a human donor with alopecia areata. CDR3 sequence (DNA): TGTGCCAGCAGCCAAGACCCGGACAGGGGGGTCTACGAGCAGTACTTC. Translated: CASSQDPDRGVYEQYF.